The 20 T cell receptor beta chains reported below all come from one sample, sequenced in a study of neurological immune-mediated disorders. TCRdb analysed the 5' RACE reads with MiXCR anew, one entry per CDR3 protein. This table has over 35,000 distinct CDR3 sequences, just under 4.5% appearing once. The sample was PBMCs. These receptors were obtained from a woman aged 55-75 years with multiple sclerosis.

This clonotype was counted many times. The chain couples TRBV7-9 to TRBJ1-4, with D unclear. From germline, CDR1 is SEHNR and CDR2 FQNEAQ (reference sequence). CDR3 length: 12 residues. V was trimmed by 2 bases and J by 5 bases, leaving 3 bases between them. Written as DNA, the CDR3 is TGTGCCAGCAGCTTACGCAATGAAAAACTGTTTTTT. It specifies CASSLRNEKLFF. Full variable domain (rest looked up from reference TRBV7-9 and TRBJ1-4): DTGVSQNPRHKITKRGQNVTFRCDPISEHNRLYWYRQTLGQGPEFLTYFQNEAQLEKSRLLSDRFSAERPKGSFSTLEIQRTEQGDSAMYLCASSLRNEKLFFGSGTQLSVL.

The table lists this clonotype with a few counts. The rearrangement joins TRBV7-9 to TRBJ1-1; D is unclear. The V end lost 5 bases, the J end lost 11 bases, and 12 bases lay between the germline ends. There are 11 residues in the CDR3. The germline gives CDR1 SEHNR, CDR2 FQNEAQ (reference sequence). CDR3: CASSREGWAFF. The CDR3 coding sequence is TGTGCCAGCAGCCGTGAGGGTTGGGCTTTCTTT.

The CDR3 loop reads CSAAGTGSYEQYV. The DNA for the CDR3 is TGCAGTGCCGCCGGGACAGGGAGTTACGAGCAGTACGTC. The chain is built from TRBV20-1 and TRBJ2-7, with 9 bases identical to TRBD1. CDR1 is DFQATT, CDR2 SNEGSKA, per germline (reference sequence). With V trimmed by 6 bases and J by 4 bases, 7 bases remained unmatched. The CDR3 loop spans 13 amino acids.

This clonotype has a count of ten or more. This chain's CDR3 is CASSVAPAGGRETQYF. The DNA for the CDR3 is TGTGCCAGCAGCGTAGCCCCCGCAGGGGGCCGAGAGACCCAGTACTTC. The V call is TRBV9, the J call TRBJ2-5; the match to TRBD1 covers 8 bases. CDR3 length: 16 amino acids. Germline assignment: CDR1 SGDLS and CDR2 YYNGEE. V gave up 0 bases and J gave up 4 bases; unmatched junction bases: 8.

In this sample, this clonotype turned up a few times. This sequence joins TRBV20-1 and TRBJ2-3; 7 nucleotides agree with TRBD1. The CDR3 extends over 15 amino acids. Germline V gene sequence: CDR1 DFQATT, CDR2 SNEGSKA (reference sequence). V was clipped by 0 bases and J by 0 bases; unmatched bases: 3. CDR3 sequence reads: CSARDPGGSTDTQYF. The CDR3 nucleotides read TGCAGTGCTAGAGACCCAGGGGGTAGCACAGATACGCAGTATTTT.

A few counts support this clonotype. The gene calls are TRBV20-1 and TRBJ2-7, with 7 bases lining up with TRBD1. CDR3 length equals 15 residues. With 0 bases clipped from V and 2 bases from J, the junction kept 7 bases outside the gene matches. Germline lookup yields CDR1 DFQATT and CDR2 SNEGSKA (reference sequence). CDR3 nucleotides: TGCAGTGCTAGAGAAACAGGGGAATTTGCCTACGAGCAGTACTTC. Amino acids: CSARETGEFAYEQYF.

J is TRBJ2-1 and V is TRBV4-3; D is tentatively TRBD1 or TRBD2 (5 bases each). The CDR3 covers 14 residues. V was shortened by 4 bases and J by 5 bases, with 12 bases between the two germline ends. The germline V gene has CDR1 LGHNA and CDR2 YSLEER. The CDR3 loop reads CASSPMRGHNEQFF. CDR3 nucleotides: TGCGCCAGCAGCCCGATGAGGGGACACAATGAGCAGTTCTTC.

This clonotype has at least ten counts. The CDR3, as DNA: TGCAGTCCGACAGGGGCGAGCTCCTACAATGAGCAGTTCTTC. As protein: CSPTGASSYNEQFF. The V call is TRBV20-1, the J call TRBJ2-1; TRBD1 matches at 8 bases. This CDR3 has 14 amino acids. Per the germline V gene, CDR1 is DFQATT and CDR2 is SNEGSKA (reference sequence). V was pared by 8 bases and J by 0 bases, with 6 bases of the junction left unmatched.

This clonotype has ten or more counts. The chain carries TRBV27 and TRBJ2-7; D may be TRBD1 or TRBD2 (5 bases each). V dropped 6 bases and J dropped 3 bases, with 12 bases sitting between them. The CDR3 is made up of 13 amino acids. CDR1 MNHEY and CDR2 SMNVEV come from the germline V gene (reference sequence). CDR3 bases: TGTGCCAGCAGCAAGGGACCAGACTACGAGCAGTACGTC. Residues: CASSKGPDYEQYV.

This clonotype was seen ten or more times. The rearrangement joins TRBV6-5 to TRBJ2-7; D is uncertain. The CDR3 is 14 amino acids. Trimming left V 1 base short and J 0 bases short, with 7 bases between. Germline loops: CDR1 MNHEY, CDR2 SVGAGI. The CDR3 DNA reads as TGTGCCAGCAGTTACTTTGAGAGCTCCTACGAGCAGTACTTC. This codes for CASSYFESSYEQYF.

This clonotype was detected a few times. The genes are TRBV12-3 or TRBV12-4 and TRBJ2-1, with unresolved D. The V and J ends lost 7 bases and 0 bases respectively, with 16 bases between them. The CDR3 consists of 16 residues. DNA of the CDR3: TGTGCCAGCACCGACTCCGACGATTACTCCTACAATGAGCAGTTCTTC. As protein: CASTDSDDYSYNEQFF.

This clonotype has ten or more counts. The chain couples TRBV9 to TRBJ2-5; possibly TRBD2 for D (6 bases). CDR1 is SGDLS and CDR2 is YYNGEE in the germline V gene. This CDR3 comprises 15 residues. V lost 0 bases and J lost 2, with 11 bases in between. CDR3: CASSVGGEWQETQYF. In DNA, the CDR3 is TGTGCCAGCAGCGTAGGGGGGGAATGGCAAGAGACCCAGTACTTC.

This clonotype was picked up many times. The chain links TRBV28 to TRBJ2-1, with D unclear. This CDR3 is 11 amino acids long. Between the trimmed V and J ends, which lost 5 bases and 4 bases, there was a span of 3 bases. The germline CDR1 and CDR2 sequences are MDHEN and SYDVKM. The CDR3 sequence is CASSQYNEQFF. The CDR3 DNA is TGTGCCAGCAGTCAATACAATGAGCAGTTCTTC.

This clonotype was seen a handful of times. This rearrangement joins TRBV20-1 to TRBJ2-1; TRBD2 aligns across 7 bases. The CDR3 spans 14 residues. Trimming took 0 bases from V and 5 from J; bases not matched to a gene: 4. Per the germline V gene, CDR1 is DFQATT and CDR2 is SNEGSKA (reference sequence). The CDR3 here is CSARDGGRDNEQFF. CDR3 nucleotides: TGCAGTGCTAGAGATGGCGGGAGAGACAATGAGCAGTTCTTC.

This clonotype showed up many times. This chain uses TRBV5-1 with TRBJ2-1; 8 bases align to TRBD2. The CDR3 totals 15 residues. Germline V CDR1 and CDR2: SGHRS, YFSETQ. J lost 5 bases, V lost 0 bases, and 4 bases had no gene match. The DNA for the CDR3 is TGCGCCAGCAGCTTGGTGGCGGGAGGTCACAATGAGCAGTTCTTC. It translates to CASSLVAGGHNEQFF.

In this sample, this clonotype turned up a few times. V and J are TRBV6-5 and TRBJ2-5; TRBD2 aligns across 8 bases. This CDR3 is 15 amino acids long. Germline CDR1 MNHEY, CDR2 SVGAGI. V was pared by 6 bases and J by 4 bases, with 10 bases of the junction left unmatched. The CDR3 spells CASSYGTRVGETQYF. As DNA, the CDR3 is TGTGCCAGCAGCTACGGGACTAGAGTCGGAGAGACCCAGTACTTC.

This clonotype was found many times. The chain uses TRBV12-3 or TRBV12-4 and TRBJ1-1, with no clear D. The V end lost 6 bases, the J end lost 1 base, and 9 bases lay between the germline ends. This CDR3 has 13 residues. CDR3 nucleotides: TGTGCCAGCAGCGAACCAGGGAACACTGAAGCTTTCTTT. Its protein is CASSEPGNTEAFF.

This clonotype was seen many times. The chain carries TRBV10-3 and TRBJ2-2; maybe TRBD2 (5 bases). The V end was cut by 7 bases, the J end by 0 bases, with 9 bases between. The CDR3 extends over 14 amino acids. Germline CDR1 ENHRY, CDR2 SYGVKD. Here the CDR3 DNA reads TGTGCCATCACCGAGGGCGCGAACACCGGGGAGCTGTTTTTT. It yields the protein CAITEGANTGELFF.

This clonotype was recorded a few times. The chain uses TRBV18 and TRBJ2-1, with 14 bases lining up with TRBD2. V trimming: 3 bases; J trimming: 9 bases; junction bases outside the gene matches: 13. CDR3 length: 18 amino acids. Germline CDR1 KGHSH, CDR2 LQKENI. The CDR3 loop reads CASSPPRPGLAGVGEQFF. The CDR3 DNA reads as TGTGCCAGCTCACCCCCCCGACCGGGACTAGCGGGAGTGGGTGAGCAGTTCTTC. The complete variable domain, with remaining parts taken from reference TRBV18 and TRBJ2-1, reads NAGVMQNPRHLVRRRGQEARLRCSPMKGHSHVYWYRQLPEEGLKFMVYLQKENIIDESGMPKERFSAEFPKEGPSILRIQQVVRGDSAAYFCASSPPRPGLAGVGEQFFGPGTRLTVL.

This clonotype was detected many times. The chain is built from TRBV5-6 and TRBJ1-1; tentative D call: TRBD1 (5 bases). Germline V lookup: CDR1 SGHDT, CDR2 YYEEEE. This CDR3 region has 14 residues. Deletions cut 0 bases from V and 6 bases from J, with 12 bases between. CDR3 sequence (DNA): TGTGCCAGCAGCTTGGCGATAATGGGGGCTGAAGCTTTCTTT. It codes for CASSLAIMGAEAFF. Full variable domain (rest looked up from reference TRBV5-6 and TRBJ1-1): DAGVTQSPTHLIKTRGQQVTLRCSPKSGHDTVSWYQQALGQGPQFIFQYYEEEERQRGNFPDRFSGHQFPNYSSELNVNALLLGDSALYLCASSLAIMGAEAFFGQGTRLTVV.